A selection of T cell receptor beta chains follows, all from one sample in a study of T cells after yellow fever vaccination. Via MiXCR, TCRdb re-called the 5' RACE reads, giving one row per CDR3 protein. The repertoire includes 360,000 or so distinct CDR3 sequences, roughly 11% of them detected once, and more than 15% sits in the top ten. The specimen comprised PBMCs, sampled on the day of the first yellow fever vaccination. These receptors all stem from a man between 18 and 29 years old who received the YFV17D yellow fever vaccine. Each CDR3 is given with its conserved first and last residue. The D gene is left open where the match is weak. Clone size is stated in some rows and not others, as once, few, many or a class when expanded.

J: TRBJ2-7
V: TRBV12-3/TRBV12-4
size: many
D: TRBD1
DNA: TGTGCCAGCAGTTGGGGACAGGGAGACGAGCAGTACTTC
CDR3: CASSWGQGDEQYF

J: TRBJ2-5
V: TRBV27
size: few
D: NA
DNA: TGTGCCAGCAGTTTATTGGGTCCCCCCCGGAAGGAGACCCAGTACTTC
CDR3: CASSLLGPPRKETQYF

J: TRBJ2-5
V: TRBV30
size: NA
D: NA
DNA: TGTGCCTGGAGTAGGGGGAAAGAGACCCAGTACTTC
CDR3: CAWSRGKETQYF

J: TRBJ2-2
V: TRBV18
size: NA
D: NA
DNA: TGTGCCAGCTCACCAGTCTACGGGGAGCTGTTTTTT
CDR3: CASSPVYGELFF

J: TRBJ2-2
V: TRBV19
size: few
D: TRBD1
DNA: TGTGCCAGTAGTATAGGGGACAGGGGGCGCGGTGCCGGGGAGCTGTTTTTT
CDR3: CASSIGDRGRGAGELFF

J: TRBJ1-1
V: TRBV20-1
size: NA
D: TRBD1
DNA: TGCAGTGCTAGAGGGGACAGGGGAGGGTATAAGAGTGAAGCTTTCTTT
CDR3: CSARGDRGGYKSEAFF

J: TRBJ2-6
V: TRBV4-1
size: few
D: TRBD1
DNA: TGCGCCAGCAGCCTTGGACAGGGGGTAACTGGGGCCAACGTCCTGACTTTC
CDR3: CASSLGQGVTGANVLTF

J: TRBJ2-3
V: TRBV9
size: NA
D: TRBD2
DNA: TGTGCCAGCAGCGCCTCTCGGAGCGGGGCCACAGATACGCAGTATTTT
CDR3: CASSASRSGATDTQYF

J: TRBJ2-1
V: TRBV5-5
size: many
D: NA
DNA: TGTGCCAGCAGCTTGGGTAAGGTGGAGCAGTTCTTC
CDR3: CASSLGKVEQFF

J: TRBJ1-1
V: TRBV4-1
size: many
D: NA
DNA: TGCGCCAGCAGCCAAGGACCACCAGGAGGCACTGAAGCTTTCTTT
CDR3: CASSQGPPGGTEAFF

J: TRBJ1-5
V: TRBV6-1
size: NA
D: TRBD1
DNA: TGTGCCAGCAGTGCCCGGGACAGGGGATGGGCTAATCAGCCCCAGCATTTT
CDR3: CASSARDRGWANQPQHF

J: TRBJ2-2
V: TRBV7-2
size: NA
D: NA
DNA: TGTGCCAGCAGCGGGGGACCGATGAACACCGGGGAGCTGTTTTTT
CDR3: CASSGGPMNTGELFF

J: TRBJ2-5
V: TRBV24-1
size: few
D: NA
DNA: TGTGCCACCAGTGATTTGGGCAGGGGGGTGCAAGAGACCCAGTACTTC
CDR3: CATSDLGRGVQETQYF

J: TRBJ2-1
V: TRBV21-1
size: NA
D: NA
DNA: TGTGCCAGCAGCCGACAGGACTACAATGAGCAGTTCTTC
CDR3: CASSRQDYNEQFF

J: TRBJ2-3
V: TRBV7-2
size: many
D: NA
DNA: TGTGCCAGCAGCCAATGGGCCAGCACAGATACGCAGTATTTT
CDR3: CASSQWASTDTQYF

J: TRBJ1-3
V: TRBV30
size: NA
D: NA
DNA: TGTGCCTGGACGAACCGAAACACCATATATTTT
CDR3: CAWTNRNTIYF

J: TRBJ2-5
V: TRBV7-2
size: many
D: NA
DNA: TGTGCCAGCAGACCAACCCCTAATCCGGCAGAGACCCAGTACTTC
CDR3: CASRPTPNPAETQYF

J: TRBJ2-3
V: TRBV11-2
size: NA
D: TRBD2
DNA: TGTGCCAGCAGCCCCTTTTATAGCGGGGGGACACCCACAGATACGCAGTATTTT
CDR3: CASSPFYSGGTPTDTQYF

J: TRBJ2-7
V: TRBV5-1
size: NA
D: NA
DNA: TGCGCCAGCAGCTTCGACAGGCCAGGCGACGAGCAGTACTTC
CDR3: CASSFDRPGDEQYF

J: TRBJ1-1
V: TRBV10-3
size: NA
D: TRBD1
DNA: TGTGCCATCAGTGAGTCGGACAGGCCCAACACTGAAGCTTTCTTT
CDR3: CAISESDRPNTEAFF

J: TRBJ2-7
V: TRBV6-2/TRBV6-3
size: few
D: NA
DNA: TGTGCCAGCAGTTTGGGGGTGATCACCTACGAGCAGTACTTC
CDR3: CASSLGVITYEQYF

J: TRBJ1-6
V: TRBV4-2
size: NA
D: NA
DNA: TGTGCCAGCAGCCAAAACGGAAGAGGACGGAGGGATACTTCACCCCTCCACTTT
CDR3: CASSQNGRGRRDTSPLHF

J: TRBJ2-5
V: TRBV12-3/TRBV12-4
size: few
D: NA
DNA: TGTGCCAGCAGTTTTCTGGAGGCTAACCGGTACTTC
CDR3: CASSFLEANRYF

J: TRBJ2-2
V: TRBV18
size: NA
D: TRBD1
DNA: TGTGCCAGCTCACTTCGGACAGGGGGCAACACCGGGGAGCTGTTTTTT
CDR3: CASSLRTGGNTGELFF

J: TRBJ2-7
V: TRBV24-1
size: NA
D: NA
DNA: TGTGCCACCAGTGACCAGGACAGCCCGTCCTACGAGCAGTACTTC
CDR3: CATSDQDSPSYEQYF

J: TRBJ1-5
V: TRBV5-1
size: NA
D: NA
DNA: TGCGCCAGCAGACAGGACCCCTCCAATCAGCCCCAGCATTTT
CDR3: CASRQDPSNQPQHF

J: TRBJ1-1
V: TRBV7-9
size: few
D: TRBD1
DNA: TGTGCCAGCAGCTTGCGTACAGGGGCGGGAAACACTGAAGCTTTCTTT
CDR3: CASSLRTGAGNTEAFF

J: TRBJ2-3
V: TRBV5-4
size: NA
D: TRBD2
DNA: TGTGCCAGCCCGGGGACTAGCGGAACAGATACGCAGTATTTT
CDR3: CASPGTSGTDTQYF

J: TRBJ2-7
V: TRBV20-1
size: many
D: NA
DNA: TGCAGTGCCCGAAGGGGATCCTACGAGCAGTACTTC
CDR3: CSARRGSYEQYF

J: TRBJ2-2
V: TRBV7-2
size: few
D: NA
DNA: TGTGCCAGCAGCCTAACCGTCGTCTACACGAACACCGGGGAGCTGTTTTTT
CDR3: CASSLTVVYTNTGELFF